This TCR beta chain was captured in a study of OX40 agonist ivuxolimab in advanced cancers. For the study at large: Of mixed ages from roughly 23 to 80 and averaging about 65 years, the group was over 80% male.

Here immunoSEQ multiplex PCR was the method, and the copy in TCRdb shows in-frame clones only, minus some. The sample includes 62,000 or so clones, about 89% of them seen just once. CDR1 is MNHEY and CDR2 is SMNVEV in the germline V gene (reference sequence). Trimming pared 5 bases from V and 0 bases from J, leaving 8 bases between. This CDR3 spans 13 amino acids. The receptor was isolated from an adult with an advanced solid tumor such as melanoma, head and neck, liver or kidney cancer. This sequence joins TRBV27 and TRBJ2-7; TRBD2 is a possible D gene (6 bases). This material consisted of CD4+ or CD8+ T cells sorted from blood, taken in a trial of the OX40 agonist ivuxolimab. The CDR3 is CASSRDFSYEQYF. CDR3 DNA: TGTGCCAGCAGTAGGGACTTCTCCTACGAGCAGTACTTC.